Shown below are 18 T cell receptor beta chains from a single sample sequenced in a study of blood T cells in healthy people across ages. It was with a sample-barcoded 5' primer and a J-beta primer mix that a second PCR of roughly 7 to 12 cycles was run. TCRdb ran MiXCR on the 5' RACE reads and lists one entry per CDR3 protein. The repertoire has 1.5 million to 2 million distinct CDR3 sequences, about 31% of them found once; the top ten carry about 11%. The sample taken for sequencing was blood. The receptors were sampled from a woman in her 30s in good health.

V usage is TRBV9 and J usage is TRBJ2-3, with D uncertain. Germline-derived CDR1 and CDR2 are SGDLS and YYNGEE. The CDR3 length is 15 residues. Trimming shortened V by 3 bases and J by 2 bases, and 13 bases separated the two germline ends. CDR3: CASSESLEPTDTQYF. The CDR3 DNA reads TGTGCCAGCAGCGAGAGCTTAGAGCCCACAGATACGCAGTATTTT.

The J gene is TRBJ1-1, the V gene TRBV20-1; TRBD1 matches at 8 bases. The V gene end was trimmed by 3 bases and the J gene end by 3 bases; junction bases not matched to a gene: 9. Per the germline V gene, CDR1 is DFQATT and CDR2 is SNEGSKA (reference sequence). The CDR3 extends over 15 amino acids. DNA of the CDR3: TGCAGTGCTAGGCCCCATACAGGGGGGGACACTGAAGCTTTCTTT. Protein sequence: CSARPHTGGDTEAFF.

The table lists this clonotype with many counts. The chain recombines TRBV29-1 with TRBJ2-1; the D gene is possibly TRBD2 (6 bases). This CDR3 region has 14 residues. The V and J ends lost 4 bases and 8 bases respectively, with 18 bases between them. Per germline, CDR1 SQVTM and CDR2 ANQGSEA. The CDR3: CSVGPGGNGYEQFF. The CDR3 bases are TGCAGCGTTGGGCCGGGCGGGAATGGATATGAGCAGTTCTTC.

The chain has TRBV6-4 and TRBJ2-7, with TRBD1 as a possible D gene (6 bases). Germline V lookup: CDR1 MRHNA, CDR2 SNTAGT. V was cut by 0 bases and J by 0 bases, with 21 bases left in between. The CDR3 loop spans 19 amino acids. The CDR3 region is CASSDSISPGHLSSYEQYF. In DNA, the CDR3 is TGTGCCAGCAGTGACTCGATATCCCCGGGACACCTCAGCTCCTACGAGCAGTACTTC.

The chain joins TRBV24-1 to TRBJ2-5, with D perhaps TRBD2 (5 bases). This CDR3 contains 14 residues. From germline, CDR1 is KGHDR and CDR2 SFDVKD. The ends were cut back, 2 bases at V and 5 bases at J, with 11 bases in the middle. CDR3 DNA: TGTGCCACCAGTGATTCCCGGGGTTACGAGACCCAGTACTTC. Translated, it gives CATSDSRGYETQYF.

The chain joins TRBV27 to TRBJ2-7; 8 bases are a match to TRBD1. Germline V gene lookup returns CDR1 MNHEY and CDR2 SMNVEV (reference sequence). With V trimmed by 8 bases and J by 3 bases, 9 bases remained unmatched. The CDR3 runs to 14 residues. The CDR3 sequence: CASSDRDRNYEQYF. The DNA of the CDR3 is TGTGCCAGCTCGGACCGGGACAGGAACTACGAGCAGTACTTC.

This clonotype was detected only once. An end of the junction differs from the germline gene, which may be a read error. The rearrangement links TRBV9 to TRBJ2-1, with 7 positions matching TRBD2. Germline CDR1 SGDLS, CDR2 YYNGEE. The CDR3 runs to 16 residues. Written as DNA, the CDR3 is TGTGCCAGCAGCCCTTCAAGCGGGGTCGCCTACAATAAGCAGTTCTTC. The encoded protein is CASSPSSGVAYNKQFF.

This chain uses TRBV14 with TRBJ2-7, with 11 bases fitting TRBD1. Losses at the gene ends were 0 bases for V and 3 bases for J; bases not matched to a gene: 4. Germline V gene data show CDR1 as SGHDN and CDR2 as FVKESK. This CDR3 spans 16 amino acids. The DNA for the CDR3 is TGTGCCAGCAGCCAAGATCGGGGACAGGGGGACTACGAGCAGTACTTC. Translation: CASSQDRGQGDYEQYF. Complete variable domain (other parts from reference TRBV14 and TRBJ2-7): EAGVTQFPSHSVIEKGQTVTLRCDPISGHDNLYWYRRVMGKEIKFLLHFVKESKQDESGMPNNRFLAERTGGTYSTLKVQPAELEDSGVYFCASSQDRGQGDYEQYFGPGTRLTVT.

This clonotype has more than one count but fewer than ten. This chain links TRBV27 with TRBJ2-3; 9 bases map to TRBD2. CDR3 size: 17 residues. Trimming cost V 6 bases and J 6 bases; bases outside gene matches: 16. CDR1 and CDR2 from the germline V gene are MNHEY and SMNVEV (reference sequence). CDR3 sequence reads: CASRGSGIAGVVDTQYF. The CDR3 coding sequence is TGTGCCAGCAGGGGATCGGGGATAGCGGGAGTGGTGGATACGCAGTATTTT.

This clonotype has more than one count but fewer than ten. The chain uses TRBV9 and TRBJ2-3; 13 bases agree with TRBD2. CDR3 length: 16 residues. CDR1 is SGDLS, CDR2 YYNGEE, per germline. J lost 3 bases, V lost 4 bases, and 5 bases had no gene match. The CDR3 spells CASSQRTSGRTDTQYF. CDR3 nucleotide sequence: TGTGCCAGCAGCCAGCGGACTAGCGGGAGAACAGATACGCAGTATTTT.

The gene calls are TRBV20-1 and TRBJ1-2; TRBD1 matches 9 bases. Trimming removed 3 bases from V and 2 bases from J; junction bases left unmatched: 4. CDR3 size: 14 residues. Germline V CDR1 and CDR2: DFQATT, SNEGSKA (reference sequence). This chain's CDR3 is CSASSGTGNYGYTF. In DNA, the CDR3 is TGCAGTGCTAGTTCGGGGACAGGGAACTATGGCTACACCTTC.

This clonotype was seen a handful of times. CDR3 nucleotides: TGTGCCAGCAGGGCCTCACAGGGGTACTACGAGCAGTACTTC. As protein: CASRASQGYYEQYF. This chain links TRBV6-1 with TRBJ2-7, with 7 bases identical to TRBD1. The CDR3 has 14 residues. Germline CDR1 is MNHNS and CDR2 is SASEGT. V was clipped by 6 bases and J by 3 bases; unmatched bases: 8.

This clonotype was seen only a few times. The CDR3 bases are TGTGCCAGCAGATCTGACAGGGGCCCGTCCTATGGCTACACCTTC. Translating it yields CASRSDRGPSYGYTF. This chain links TRBV7-9 with TRBJ1-2, with 8 positions matching TRBD1. CDR1 and CDR2 (germline): SEHNR, FQNEAQ (reference sequence). J lost 4 bases, V lost 6 bases, and 10 bases had no gene match. The CDR3 extends over 15 amino acids.

This sequence joins TRBV29-1 and TRBJ2-7; no clear D. V was trimmed by 4 bases and J by 3 bases, leaving 13 bases between them. The CDR3 covers 13 residues. Looked up from germline, CDR1 is SQVTM and CDR2 is ANQGSEA. The CDR3 region is CSVGSASYYEQYF. In nucleotides, the CDR3 is TGCAGCGTTGGGAGCGCTTCCTACTACGAGCAGTACTTC.

This clonotype was counted a single time. A much bigger clone sits one base away, suggesting this may be a read error. V is TRBV29-1 and J is TRBJ2-7; D remains unclear. The DNA matches TRBJ2-5 better at its end, which makes the J call doubtful. There are 12 residues in the CDR3. The germline gives CDR1 SQVTM, CDR2 ANQGSEA. CDR3 bases: TGCAGCGTGTTTGAGTGGCAAGAGACCCAGTACTTC. This sequence encodes CSVFEWQETQYF.

V gene TRBV7-3 combines with J gene TRBJ2-3; the D call may be TRBD1 or TRBD2 (5 bases each). Per the germline V gene, CDR1 is SGHTA and CDR2 is FQGTGA. The CDR3 totals 15 residues. The V end lost 5 bases, the J end lost 3 bases, and 15 bases lay between the germline ends. CDR3 sequence (DNA): TGTGCCAGCAGCCCCGTCGGGACCTCGACAGATACGCAGTATTTT. The encoded protein is CASSPVGTSTDTQYF.

In DNA, the CDR3 is TGTGCCAGCAGCGATGCCGGGGGCCTCGAAGAGACCCAGTACTTC. Its protein is CASSDAGGLEETQYF. The V call is TRBV9, the J call TRBJ2-5; D may correspond to TRBD1 or TRBD2 (6 bases each). Germline lookup yields CDR1 SGDLS and CDR2 YYNGEE. Deletions cut 3 bases from V and 3 bases from J, with 15 bases between. The CDR3 runs to 15 residues.

V and J are TRBV29-1 and TRBJ1-1, with TRBD1 matching 12 bases. CDR1 is SQVTM and CDR2 is ANQGSEA in the germline V gene. V lost 6 bases to trimming and J lost 6 bases; unmatched junction nucleotides: 5. This CDR3 is built from 13 residues. The CDR3 protein is CSVSGTGGSEAFF. The CDR3 nucleotides are TGCAGCGTATCCGGGACAGGGGGCTCTGAAGCTTTCTTT.